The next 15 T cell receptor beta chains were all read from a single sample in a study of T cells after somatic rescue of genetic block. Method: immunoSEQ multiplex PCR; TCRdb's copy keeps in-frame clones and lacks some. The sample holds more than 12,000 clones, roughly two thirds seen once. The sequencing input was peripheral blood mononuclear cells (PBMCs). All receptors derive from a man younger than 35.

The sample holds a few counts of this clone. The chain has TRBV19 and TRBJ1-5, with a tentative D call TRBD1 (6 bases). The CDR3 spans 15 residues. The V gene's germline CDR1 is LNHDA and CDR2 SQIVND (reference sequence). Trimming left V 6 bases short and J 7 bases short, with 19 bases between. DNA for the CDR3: TGTGCCAGTAGCCACTTACAGGGCATGGGGCAGCCCCAGCATTTT. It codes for CASSHLQGMGQPQHF. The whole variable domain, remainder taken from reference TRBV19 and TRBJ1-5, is DGGITQSPKYLFRKEGQNVTLSCEQNLNHDAMYWYRQDPGQGLRLIYYSQIVNDFQKGDIAEGYSVSREKKESFPLTVTSAQKNPTAFYLCASSHLQGMGQPQHFGDGTRLSIL.

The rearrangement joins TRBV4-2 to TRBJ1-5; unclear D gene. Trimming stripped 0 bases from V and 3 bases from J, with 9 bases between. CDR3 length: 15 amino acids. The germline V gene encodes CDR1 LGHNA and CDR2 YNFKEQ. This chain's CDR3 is CASSQDSTLNQPQHF. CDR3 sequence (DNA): TGTGCCAGCAGCCAAGATAGCACCCTCAATCAGCCCCAGCATTTT.

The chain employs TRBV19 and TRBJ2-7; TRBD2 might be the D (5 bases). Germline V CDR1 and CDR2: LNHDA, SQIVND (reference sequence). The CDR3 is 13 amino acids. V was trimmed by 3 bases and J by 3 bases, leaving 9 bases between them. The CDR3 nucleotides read TGTGCCAGTAGTATGGAGGCCCGCTACGAGCAGTACTTC. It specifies CASSMEARYEQYF.

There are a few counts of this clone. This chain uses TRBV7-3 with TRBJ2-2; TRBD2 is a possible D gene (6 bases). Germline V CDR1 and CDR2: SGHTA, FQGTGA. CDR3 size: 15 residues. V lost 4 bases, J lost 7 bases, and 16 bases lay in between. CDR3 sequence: CASSSGLLVNGELFF. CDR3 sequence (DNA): TGTGCCAGCAGCTCGGGACTTCTAGTGAACGGGGAGCTGTTTTTT.

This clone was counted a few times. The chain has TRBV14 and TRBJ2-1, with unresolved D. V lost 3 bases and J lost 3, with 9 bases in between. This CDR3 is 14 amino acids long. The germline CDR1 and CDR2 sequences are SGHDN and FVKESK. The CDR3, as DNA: TGTGCCAGCAGCCAGGGGTCCATCTACAATGAGCAGTTCTTC. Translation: CASSQGSIYNEQFF.

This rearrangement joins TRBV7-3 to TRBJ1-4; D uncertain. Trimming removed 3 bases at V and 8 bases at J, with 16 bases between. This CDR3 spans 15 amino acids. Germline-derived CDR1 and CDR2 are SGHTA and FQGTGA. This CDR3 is CASSFSGLPSEKLFF. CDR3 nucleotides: TGTGCCAGCAGCTTTTCGGGCCTTCCTTCCGAAAAACTGTTTTTT.

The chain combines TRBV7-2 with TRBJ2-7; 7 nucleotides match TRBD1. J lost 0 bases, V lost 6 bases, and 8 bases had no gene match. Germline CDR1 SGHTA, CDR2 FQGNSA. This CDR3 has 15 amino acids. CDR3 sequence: CASRIGGTASYEQYF. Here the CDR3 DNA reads TGTGCCAGCAGGATAGGTGGGACAGCCTCCTACGAGCAGTACTTC.

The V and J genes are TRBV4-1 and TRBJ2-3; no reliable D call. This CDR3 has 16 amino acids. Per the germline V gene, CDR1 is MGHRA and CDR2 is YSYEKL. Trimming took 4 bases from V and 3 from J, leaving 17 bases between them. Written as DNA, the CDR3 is TGCGCCAGCAGCCCGCCGGGCCCCAGAGGAACAGATACGCAGTATTTT. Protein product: CASSPPGPRGTDTQYF.

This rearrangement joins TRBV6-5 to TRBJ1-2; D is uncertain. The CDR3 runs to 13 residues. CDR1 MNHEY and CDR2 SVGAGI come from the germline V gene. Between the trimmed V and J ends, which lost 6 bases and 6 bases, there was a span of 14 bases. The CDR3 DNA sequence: TGTGCCAGCAGCCCCCAGGTCTTTAATGGCTACACCTTC. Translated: CASSPQVFNGYTF.

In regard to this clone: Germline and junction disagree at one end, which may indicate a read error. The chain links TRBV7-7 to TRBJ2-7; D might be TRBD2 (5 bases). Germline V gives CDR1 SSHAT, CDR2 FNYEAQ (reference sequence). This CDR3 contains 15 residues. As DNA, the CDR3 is TGTGCTAGCAGCTACGCAGCGGCCCCCCTCTACGAGCAGTACTTC. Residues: CASSYAAAPLYEQYF.

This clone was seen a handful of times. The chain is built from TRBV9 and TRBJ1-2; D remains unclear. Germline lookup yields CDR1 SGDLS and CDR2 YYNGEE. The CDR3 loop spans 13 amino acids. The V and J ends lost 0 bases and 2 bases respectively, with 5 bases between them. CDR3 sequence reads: CASSVGRNYGYTF. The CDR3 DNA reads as TGTGCCAGCAGCGTAGGCCGGAACTATGGCTACACCTTC.

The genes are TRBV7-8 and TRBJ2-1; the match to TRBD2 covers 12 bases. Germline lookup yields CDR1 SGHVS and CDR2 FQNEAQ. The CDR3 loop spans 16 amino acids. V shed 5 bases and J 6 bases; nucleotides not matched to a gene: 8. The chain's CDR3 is CASSVTLAGGPNEQFF. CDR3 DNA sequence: TGTGCCAGCAGCGTCACCCTAGCGGGGGGGCCCAATGAGCAGTTCTTC.

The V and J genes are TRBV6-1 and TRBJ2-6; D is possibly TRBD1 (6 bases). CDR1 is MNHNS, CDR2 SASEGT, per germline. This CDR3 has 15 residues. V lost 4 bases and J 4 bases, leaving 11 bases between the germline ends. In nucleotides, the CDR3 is TGTGCCAGCAGTGCACAGGGTGGAGGGGCCAACGTCCTGACTTTC. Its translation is CASSAQGGGANVLTF.

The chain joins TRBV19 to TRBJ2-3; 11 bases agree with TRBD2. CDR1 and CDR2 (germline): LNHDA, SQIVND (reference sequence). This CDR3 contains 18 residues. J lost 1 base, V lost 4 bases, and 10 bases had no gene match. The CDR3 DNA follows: TGTGCCAGTAGTACGGTAGCGGGGGGGCCGAGGGGCACAGATACGCAGTATTTT. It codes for CASSTVAGGPRGTDTQYF.

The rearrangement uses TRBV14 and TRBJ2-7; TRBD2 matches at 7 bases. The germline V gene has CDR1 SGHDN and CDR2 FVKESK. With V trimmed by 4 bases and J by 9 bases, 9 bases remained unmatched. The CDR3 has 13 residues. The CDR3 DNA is TGTGCCAGCAGCCCTTCTGGCGGGAGCGGGCAGTACTTC. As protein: CASSPSGGSGQYF. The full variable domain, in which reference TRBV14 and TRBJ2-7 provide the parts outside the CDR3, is EAGVTQFPSHSVIEKGQTVTLRCDPISGHDNLYWYRRVMGKEIKFLLHFVKESKQDESGMPNNRFLAERTGGTYSTLKVQPAELEDSGVYFCASSPSGGSGQYFGPGTRLTVT.